The subject of this entry is one TCR beta chain. The source of the sample is a study of blood T cell repertoires in COVID-19. TCRdb's copy holds only in-frame clones and misses some; the assay was immunoSEQ multiplex PCR. The repertoire holds approximately 46,000 clones, with approximately 86% as singletons. CDR1 is MNHEY, CDR2 SVGAGI, per germline. Trimming took 8 bases from V and 6 from J, leaving 16 bases between them. This CDR3 has 13 amino acids. J is TRBJ1-1 and V is TRBV6-5, with a weak D call TRBD1 (6 bases). Source material: peripheral blood. This TCR derives from a man aged 55 to 70 with active or convalescent COVID-19. CDR3: CASFSEGGAEAFF. CDR3 sequence (DNA): TGTGCCAGCTTCTCGGAAGGGGGGGCTGAAGCTTTCTTT.